This TCR beta chain was identified during a study of molecular identifiers for immune sequencing clone quantification. General study points: Clones above 20 RNA copies held over 98% of effector molecules, under 1% in naive cells.

CD8+CD4-CCR7+CD45RA+ cells were sorted as naive CD8 T cells. CDR1 and CDR2 (germline): MDHEN, SYDVKM. The V and J ends lost 5 bases and 5 bases respectively, with 15 bases between them. This CDR3 contains 15 residues. This clonotype was counted only a few times. Antigen unknown. Each CDR3 protein gets one entry after TCRdb re-called the PCR reads with MiXCR. The table lists approximately 320,000 distinct CDR3 sequences, 24% of them singletons. The source is a human donor in good health. Some libraries in this study had Jurkat cell RNA spiked in. This chain uses TRBV28 with TRBJ1-4, with D maybe TRBD1 (5 bases). Sequencing used naive CD8+ T cells from blood, with Jurkat cell RNA spiked in. This sample's subset: FACS-sorted CD8+CD4-CCR7+CD45RA+ naive T cells. CDR3 sequence: CASSEKQAINEKLFF. CDR3 DNA sequence: TGTGCCAGCAGTGAAAAACAGGCGATAAATGAAAAACTGTTTTTT.